A single sample gave rise to the 28 T cell receptor beta chains below, sequenced in a study of human T cells and chemical hapten exposure. A single record per CDR3 protein comes from TCRdb applying MiXCR to the 5' RACE reads. The table has 150,000 or so distinct CDR3 sequences, roughly 4.1% seen once. Researchers extracted total RNA from unfractionated whole blood. These receptors were obtained from a female donor in good health.

This clonotype appeared many times. The V gene is TRBV6-1, the J gene TRBJ2-7, with D uncertain. There are 14 residues in the CDR3. Trimming took 0 bases from V and 2 from J, leaving 8 bases between them. In germline, CDR1 is MNHNS, CDR2 SASEGT. The CDR3 coding sequence is TGTGCCAGCAGTGAAGCATTGATAACCTACGAGCAGTACTTC. Encoded protein: CASSEALITYEQYF.

The chain links TRBV7-2 to TRBJ2-1; 10 nucleotides line up with TRBD2. J gave up 9 bases and V 4 bases, and 6 bases lay outside the gene matches. The CDR3 has 14 amino acids. Germline CDR1 and CDR2: SGHTA and FQGNSA. CDR3 nucleotide sequence: TGTGCCAGCAGCTCTAGCGGGGGCCCCGGTGAGCAGTTCTTC. It yields the protein CASSSSGGPGEQFF.

This clonotype was recorded many times. This chain joins TRBV6-2 or TRBV6-3 and TRBJ2-7, with D unclear. The CDR3 is 13 amino acids. Trimming removed 5 bases from V and 5 bases from J, with 13 bases in between. Germline V gene data show CDR1 as MNHEY and CDR2 as SVGEGT. CDR3 loop: CASSRRRPHEQYF. The CDR3 DNA is TGTGCCAGCAGTCGCCGGCGACCCCACGAGCAGTACTTC.

There are a few counts of this clonotype. The J gene is TRBJ2-3, the V gene TRBV27, with 11 bases identical to TRBD2. CDR3 length: 17 residues. Germline-derived CDR1 and CDR2 are MNHEY and SMNVEV (reference sequence). V dropped 3 bases and J dropped 5; count of bases not matched to a gene: 10. Here the CDR3 DNA reads TGTGCCAGCAGTTTTTCCGTAGCGGGGGGGCTTGAAGATACGCAGTATTTT. Translated, it gives CASSFSVAGGLEDTQYF.

This chain connects TRBV12-3 or TRBV12-4 to TRBJ1-6; TRBD1 aligns across 7 bases. This CDR3 has 13 residues. J was trimmed by 9 bases and V by 5 bases; bases with no gene match: 4. The CDR3 sequence is CASSQGGGSPLHF. CDR3 nucleotides: TGTGCCAGCAGTCAAGGGGGCGGTTCACCCCTCCACTTT.

In its sample, this clonotype was seen many times. The chain uses TRBV20-1 and TRBJ2-1; no clear D gene. The germline gives CDR1 DFQATT, CDR2 SNEGSKA (reference sequence). The CDR3 runs 12 residues. V shed 2 bases and J shed 9 bases, with 11 bases lying between them. The CDR3 reads CSARKNYGEQFF. For the CDR3, the DNA is TGCAGTGCTAGAAAAAACTACGGTGAGCAGTTCTTC.

The sample holds many counts of this clonotype. The rearrangement joins TRBV6-1 to TRBJ1-3; D is undetermined. The CDR3 extends over 13 amino acids. V lost 8 bases and J lost 0, with 8 bases in between. CDR1 and CDR2 (germline): MNHNS, SASEGT. The CDR3 protein is CASRLISGNTIYF. The CDR3 DNA reads TGTGCCAGCCGGCTTATCTCTGGAAACACCATATATTTT.

This clonotype showed up just a few times. This rearrangement joins TRBV18 to TRBJ1-2; D is ambiguous. CDR1 and CDR2 from the germline V gene are KGHSH and LQKENI. The CDR3 totals 14 residues. The V end was cut by 6 bases, the J end by 2 bases, with 13 bases between. DNA for the CDR3: TGTGCCAGCTCCCCGTTGAGCCTAAACTATGGCTACACCTTC. The encoded protein is CASSPLSLNYGYTF.

At least ten counts were recorded for this clonotype. The chain joins TRBV20-1 to TRBJ2-2, with D possibly matching TRBD2 (6 bases). This CDR3 is built from 15 residues. Trimming pared 6 bases from V and 2 bases from J, leaving 16 bases between. Germline CDR1 and CDR2: DFQATT and SNEGSKA (reference sequence). CDR3 coding DNA: TGCAGTGCCCGCGGAGGGGACTCCAACACCGGGGAGCTGTTTTTT. Translated, it gives CSARGGDSNTGELFF.

There are many counts of this clonotype. The V and J genes are TRBV7-3 and TRBJ2-1; 9 positions match TRBD2. V gave up 2 bases and J gave up 7 bases; unmatched junction bases: 9. Germline V gene sequence: CDR1 SGHTA, CDR2 FQGTGA. The CDR3 spans 16 residues. CDR3 region: CASSLGSRGGRNEQFF. The CDR3 nucleotides are TGTGCCAGCAGCTTAGGTTCGCGGGGGGGCCGGAATGAGCAGTTCTTC.

This clonotype came up many times. The J gene is TRBJ2-4, the V gene TRBV14; no definite D call. There are 14 residues in the CDR3. The V end was cut by 4 bases, the J end by 5 bases, with 12 bases between. Germline values: CDR1 SGHDN, CDR2 FVKESK. This CDR3 is CASSPLAFQNIQYF. Here the CDR3 DNA reads TGTGCCAGCAGCCCTCTCGCCTTCCAAAACATTCAGTACTTC.

This clonotype was seen ten or more times. The V gene is TRBV12-3 or TRBV12-4, the J gene TRBJ1-5; no clear D gene. The CDR3 is 15 residues long. V was clipped by 5 bases and J by 1 base, with 12 bases between them. CDR3 sequence reads: CASSPGGRSNQPQHF. The CDR3 nucleotides are TGTGCCAGCAGTCCGGGAGGACGGAGCAATCAGCCCCAGCATTTT.

In this sample, this clonotype turned up a few times. This may come from a read error, since a much larger clone is one base off. The chain is built from TRBV6-5 and TRBJ1-1, with unresolved D. Per the germline V gene, CDR1 is MNHEY and CDR2 is SVGAGI. V gave up 0 bases and J gave up 3 bases, with 11 bases separating them. CDR3 size: 15 residues. The CDR3 DNA is TGTGCCAGCAGTTACTCGCTGGGGAGGGACACTGAAGCTTTCTTT. It codes for CASSYSLGRDTEAFF.

The V and J genes are TRBV2 and TRBJ1-1, with a tentative D call TRBD1 (5 bases). The CDR3 has 12 amino acids. Trimming took off 7 bases at V and 6 bases at J, with 12 bases between the two ends. Per the germline V gene, CDR1 is SNHLY and CDR2 is FYNNEI. The CDR3 reads CASIDSSPEAFF. As DNA, the CDR3 is TGTGCCAGCATTGACAGTTCCCCTGAAGCTTTCTTT.

The rearrangement uses TRBV2 and TRBJ2-2; D ambiguous. There are 11 residues in the CDR3. The germline gives CDR1 SNHLY, CDR2 FYNNEI. Trimming left V 7 bases short and J 6 bases short, with 6 bases between. The CDR3 nucleotides read TGTGCCAGCACCCTTTCCGGGGAGCTGTTTTTT. Translation gives CASTLSGELFF. Combining the CDR3 with reference TRBV2 and TRBJ2-2 gives the whole variable domain EPEVTQTPSHQVTQMGQEVILRCVPISNHLYFYWYRQILGQKVEFLVSFYNNEISEKSEIFDDQFSVERPDGSNFTLKIRSTKLEDSAMYFCASTLSGELFFGEGSRLTVL.

This clonotype was seen repeatedly, ten times or more. For the CDR3, the DNA is TGTGCCAGCGGATACCAAGAGACCCAGTACTTC. It is translated as CASGYQETQYF. V is TRBV27 and J is TRBJ2-5, with D unresolved. CDR1 MNHEY and CDR2 SMNVEV come from the germline V gene (reference sequence). The CDR3 is 11 residues long. The V and J ends lost 8 bases and 0 bases respectively, with 4 bases between them.

The table lists this clonotype with many counts. V and J are TRBV19 and TRBJ2-3; D assignment may be TRBD1 or TRBD2 (5 bases each). The V end was cut by 3 bases, the J end by 0 bases, with 13 bases between. CDR3 length: 16 residues. The germline gives CDR1 LNHDA, CDR2 SQIVND (reference sequence). CDR3 DNA: TGTGCCAGTAGTATGGCCGGGGCCAGGAGCACAGATACGCAGTATTTT. Protein: CASSMAGARSTDTQYF. Filled out from reference TRBV19 and TRBJ2-3, the complete variable domain reads DGGITQSPKYLFRKEGQNVTLSCEQNLNHDAMYWYRQDPGQGLRLIYYSQIVNDFQKGDIAEGYSVSREKKESFPLTVTSAQKNPTAFYLCASSMAGARSTDTQYFGPGTRLTVL.

The sample holds many counts of this clonotype. This chain links TRBV6-1 with TRBJ2-3, with D hard to call. Germline lookup yields CDR1 MNHNS and CDR2 SASEGT. The CDR3 is 14 amino acids. V was trimmed by 2 bases and J by 6 bases, leaving 12 bases between them. This CDR3 reads CASSETQLRDTQYF. The DNA for the CDR3 is TGTGCCAGCAGTGAAACCCAGCTGCGCGATACGCAGTATTTT.

This clonotype was detected a few times. This sequence joins TRBV11-2 and TRBJ1-2, with D uncertain. Germline loops: CDR1 SGHAT, CDR2 FQNNGV. The ends were cut back, 2 bases at V and 1 base at J, with 14 bases in the middle. The CDR3 contains 16 residues. The CDR3 DNA sequence: TGTGCCAGCAGCTTAAATCCGTACCGTAATAACTATGGCTACACCTTC. Protein sequence: CASSLNPYRNNYGYTF.

This clonotype came up many times. This sequence joins TRBV7-8 and TRBJ1-4; 9 bases align to TRBD1. This CDR3 is built from 14 residues. Germline CDR1 and CDR2: SGHVS and FQNEAQ. V shed 5 bases, J shed 7 bases, and the junction held 5 bases outside the gene matches. The chain's CDR3 is CASSLRDRAEKLFF. For the CDR3, the DNA is TGTGCCAGCAGCCTCCGGGACAGGGCTGAAAAACTGTTTTTT.

This clonotype showed up just once. This may arise from a read error, as a much more abundant clone is one base away. This CDR3 is CASSIEKGALHNQPQHF. CDR3 in DNA: TGTGCCAGTAGTATAGAGAAGGGGGCTTTGCACAATCAGCCCCAGCATTTT. The chain has TRBV19 and TRBJ1-5, with TRBD1 matching 7 bases. The V segment lost 0 bases and the J segment 3 bases; nucleotides outside the gene matches: 8. The CDR3 runs to 17 residues. In germline, CDR1 is LNHDA, CDR2 SQIVND (reference sequence). The full variable domain, with the rest looked up from reference TRBV19 and TRBJ1-5, is DGGITQSPKYLFRKEGQNVTLSCEQNLNHDAMYWYRQDPGQGLRLIYYSQIVNDFQKGDIAEGYSVSREKKESFPLTVTSAQKNPTAFYLCASSIEKGALHNQPQHFGDGTRLSIL.

There are a few counts of this clonotype. With a much larger clone just one base away, this may be a read error. The gene calls are TRBV20-1 and TRBJ2-7; D tentatively reads TRBD1 or TRBD2 (6 bases each). The germline V gene encodes CDR1 DFQATT and CDR2 SNEGSKA (reference sequence). The CDR3 sequence is 14 residues long. The V end lost 3 bases, the J end lost 5 bases, and 17 bases lay between the germline ends. The chain's CDR3 is CSASGGGTTDEQYF. CDR3 bases: TGCAGTGCTAGTGGAGGGGGTACAACCGACGAGCAGTACTTC.

Notes on this clonotype: A much larger clone is a single base away; this may be a read error. The gene calls are TRBV7-8 and TRBJ1-1; D unresolved. This CDR3 region has 15 residues. Germline V CDR1 and CDR2: SGHVS, FQNEAQ. Trimming stripped 1 base from V and 3 bases from J, with 12 bases between. CDR3 sequence (DNA): TGTGCCAGCAGCTTAGTTGTGGGCCCATACACTGAAGCTTTCTTT. Encoded protein: CASSLVVGPYTEAFF. Full variable domain (missing parts from reference TRBV7-8 and TRBJ1-1): GAGVSQSPRYKVAKRGQDVALRCDPISGHVSLFWYQQALGQGPEFLTYFQNEAQLDKSGLPSDRFFAERPEGSVSTLKIQRTQQEDSAVYLCASSLVVGPYTEAFFGQGTRLTVV.

The sample holds many counts of this clonotype. This chain joins TRBV6-2 or TRBV6-3 and TRBJ2-7; 8 bases line up with TRBD1. The CDR3 has 15 residues. Germline-derived CDR1 and CDR2 are MNHEY and SVGEGT. The ends lost 5 bases at V and 5 bases at J; junction bases unmatched: 11. The CDR3 loop is CASSTFRQGRNEQYF. CDR3 bases: TGTGCCAGCAGTACCTTCAGACAGGGGCGAAACGAGCAGTACTTC.

This clonotype was picked up many times. The chain has TRBV20-1 and TRBJ1-4; 10 bases are shared with TRBD1. This CDR3 comprises 13 residues. From germline, CDR1 is DFQATT and CDR2 SNEGSKA (reference sequence). Germline trimming cut 5 bases from V and 6 bases from J; bases unmatched to any gene: 3. The CDR3 DNA follows: TGCAGTGCTGTCGGGACAGGGGATGAAAAACTGTTTTTT. It encodes CSAVGTGDEKLFF.

This clonotype was counted a few times. The CDR3 region is CASSATWGGAPDTQYF. The CDR3 DNA follows: TGTGCCAGCAGCGCGACCTGGGGGGGGGCACCAGATACGCAGTATTTT. The chain employs TRBV6-4 and TRBJ2-3, with D maybe TRBD2 (7 bases). The CDR3 runs 16 residues. V gave up 6 bases and J gave up 4 bases, with 20 bases separating them. Germline lookup yields CDR1 MRHNA and CDR2 SNTAGT.

This clonotype was seen many times. This chain links TRBV20-1 with TRBJ2-7; D remains ambiguous. V lost 1 base and J 2 bases, leaving 9 bases between the germline ends. From germline, CDR1 is DFQATT and CDR2 SNEGSKA (reference sequence). This CDR3 is 13 amino acids long. The CDR3 coding sequence is TGCAGTGCTAGAGGACCAGGCGCCTACGAGCAGTACTTC. Translation gives CSARGPGAYEQYF.

This clonotype was recorded many times. This chain links TRBV6-5 with TRBJ1-1, with 7 bases identical to TRBD1. Per germline, CDR1 MNHEY and CDR2 SVGAGI. The trim removed 6 bases at V and 8 bases at J, leaving 9 bases unmatched. This CDR3 is 13 amino acids long. CDR3: CASSLNRDREAFF. In DNA, the CDR3 is TGTGCCAGCAGCCTTAACCGGGACAGAGAAGCTTTCTTT.